This T cell receptor beta chain came from a study of technical replicates of blood from a handful of donors. Produced via immunoSEQ multiplex PCR; TCRdb's table is partial and in-frame only. Of approximately 75,000 clones in the sample, about 97% were seen once. Germline CDR1 MGHDK, CDR2 SYGVNS. V trimming: 5 bases; J trimming: 8 bases; junction bases outside the gene matches: 10. The CDR3 loop spans 14 amino acids. Sequencing was carried out using T cells isolated from PBMCs. V is TRBV25-1 and J is TRBJ1-2; 8 bases align to TRBD1. This receptor was identified in a human donor in good health. In nucleotides, the CDR3 is TGTGCCAGCAGTTCCCGACAGGGGAGTGGGGGCTACACCTTC. Protein: CASSSRQGSGGYTF.